This T cell receptor (beta chain) was identified during a study of high-grade serous ovarian cancer treatment subgroups. The tumor samples were collected prior to definitive surgery or chemotherapy. The ends were cut back, 2 bases at V and 7 bases at J, with 12 bases in the middle. CDR1 and CDR2 (germline): LNHDA, SQIVND (reference sequence). This CDR3 region has 15 residues. Some clones are missing from TCRdb's copy, which holds only in-frame ones; the method was immunoSEQ multiplex PCR. The sample includes 15,000 to 20,000 clones, approximately 73% of them seen just once. The chain carries TRBV19 and TRBJ1-6; no clear D. This sequence was found in a human donor with high-grade serous ovarian cancer. Sequencing used tumor tissue. The CDR3 DNA reads as TGTGCCAGTAGTATAACCCCGTCGGGCAATTCACCCCTCCACTTT. Translation: CASSITPSGNSPLHF. Variable domain in full (rest from reference TRBV19 and TRBJ1-6): DGGITQSPKYLFRKEGQNVTLSCEQNLNHDAMYWYRQDPGQGLRLIYYSQIVNDFQKGDIAEGYSVSREKKESFPLTVTSAQKNPTAFYLCASSITPSGNSPLHFGNGTRLTVT.